This T cell receptor (beta chain) was identified during a study of T cells after yellow fever vaccination (dated by TCRdb to about 2019). Concerning the study at large: Libraries from fractions with low cell numbers were prepared with the SMART-Seq v4 Ultra Low Input RNA kit. Bulk TCR alpha and beta repertoires were sequenced longitudinally to track T-cell clones before and after primary and booster YFV17D yellow fever vaccination. The cohort comprised two healthy male donors, one aged 18 to 30 and one aged 30 to 40 years. Blood was collected at multiple timepoints before and after primary and secondary immunization, and bulk PBMC replicates and cell subsets were isolated. What the study reported, not specific to this receptor: Compared with the primary T-cell response, the secondary T-cell response was weaker but faster, peaking on day 5 rather than day 15. A small fraction of clonotypes showed up in both the CD4 and CD8 compartments, probably as a result of convergent recombination. Computational filtering was needed because FACS-sorted repertoires could contain abundant contaminating clonotypes from the bulk population. Most clones expanded after primary vaccination were re-detected after the booster (around 96% of CD4 and around 88% of CD8), suggesting broad memory maintenance. The study included only two donors, which limits how far the findings can be generalized.

Comment on this clonotype: Its antigen remains undetermined. There are no base qualities to consult, and no much larger clone falls within one base.

The meaning of the sample's treatment or condition label: live attenuated yellow fever vaccine strain. At each blood-draw timepoint, two biological replicates of bulk PBMCs were collected. A standard Ficoll-Paque protocol was used to isolate PBMCs from peripheral blood. TriZol was used to extract RNA from bulk PBMCs, CD4 and CD8 fractions, and dextramer-positive and dextramer-negative fractions. V has 5 bases trimmed and J has 5 bases trimmed; junction bases matching no gene number 1. The CDR3 starts with the cysteine, ends with the phenylalanine, and has 11 residues. Solely the CDR3 DNA is kept, with 33 bases framed from the first base. CDR1 DFQATT and CDR2 SNEGSKA were looked up in the germline V gene (reference sequence). TCR cDNA was synthesized by 5'RACE template switching, through which a universal primer site and unique molecular identifiers were introduced. Priming for cDNA synthesis came from both the TCR alpha and TCR beta constant segments. Libraries were amplified in two PCR steps, with sample barcodes and sequencing adapters added in the second step. Libraries were sequenced on Illumina HiSeq 2500 (2x100 bp) or NovaSeq (2x150 bp). From the authors' description of their analysis: Demultiplexing of reads and collapsing into UMI consensus sequences were performed with MIGEC, and V(D)J alignment was carried out with MiXCR. Vaccine-responding clonotypes were defined with edgeR using replicate PBMC samples, requiring FDR below 0.01 and a log2 fold change above 5 up to day 15. Each bulk clonotype received a CD4 or CD8 identity based on whether the sequenced CD4 or CD8 repertoire contained that clonotype at higher abundance. TCRdb reran the public reads through fastp at Q25 and MiXCR, keeping productive beta chains. Identical CDR3 proteins give one entry, which carries the most common genes and DNA. TCRdb, not the original authors, processed these V and J calls. This sample comprises approximately 340,000 distinct CDR3 sequences, roughly 9.4% of them detected only once. Roughly 17% of the sample belongs to the ten largest clones.

The sequencing here drew on PBMCs, taken on the day of the first yellow fever vaccination. The rearrangement joined TRBV20-1 to TRBJ2-5; 8 central nucleotides agree with TRBD2. This clonotype was obtained from a man aged 18 to 30 who received the YFV17D yellow fever vaccine. The CDR3 sequence is CSAGTRETQYF. The sequenced DNA is TGCAGTGCTGGGACTAGGGAGACCCAGTACTTC.